This TCR beta chain was sequenced for a study of cytomegalovirus exposure and HLA in healthy donors. Study-level information: The approximately 110 validation repertoires used a platform that matched the one used for the roughly 700 first-cohort repertoires, as a later analysis reported. Overall study results and limits: Testing in vitro showed three CMV-associated chains specific for CMV antigens.

The CDR3 is 14 residues long. Germline V CDR1 and CDR2: SGHTA, FQGTGA. V lost 5 bases and J lost 5, with 16 bases in between. Regarding this clone: As yet, its antigen is unknown.

Sequencing was performed with immunoSEQ multiplex PCR; in TCRdb, only in-frame clones are kept and a portion is missing. The sample lists some 240,000 clones; around 86% were seen once. V usage is TRBV7-3 and J usage is TRBJ2-7; D is possibly TRBD2 (5 bases). This receptor was taken from a woman aged 18-29 years in good health and CMV-seropositive. Sample: PBMCs. CDR3 coding DNA: TGTGCCAGCAGCACCCCAGATAGCGCCCACGAGCAGTACTTC. Translated: CASSTPDSAHEQYF.